Below, one T cell receptor beta chain is given with its context. Its antigen is not identified. TCR cDNA, made by 5'RACE template switching, carried an added universal primer site and UMIs. MiXCR, applied by TCRdb to the 5' RACE reads, yields one record per CDR3 protein. Of some 560,000 distinct CDR3 sequences listed, 17% are singletons. These data originate in a study of T cells after yellow fever vaccination. General observations from the study: Weaker overall was a secondary response that nonetheless peaked faster, on day 5 versus 15.

Trimming removed 2 bases at V and 0 bases at J, with 15 bases between. Germline V gene sequence: CDR1 SGHRS, CDR2 YFSETQ. The CDR3 totals 17 residues. This specimen was PBMCs, taken 4 to 5 days after the first yellow fever vaccination. The rearrangement uses TRBV5-1 and TRBJ2-1, with D maybe TRBD2 (5 bases). This receptor was obtained from a young man who received the YFV17D yellow fever vaccine. The CDR3 loop reads CASSLGSSFSSYNEQFF. CDR3 bases: TGCGCCAGCAGCTTAGGGTCTAGCTTTAGCTCCTACAATGAGCAGTTCTTC.